This TCR beta chain was captured in a study of blood T cell dynamics during melanoma immunotherapy. On the study more broadly: Patients with metastatic melanoma got pembrolizumab or nivolumab-ipilimumab as first-line care.

Time point denoted: pre-treatment baseline. Blood was drawn before treatment and at week 3 after checkpoint blockade. The CDR3 runs to 14 residues. The V gene lost 2 bases and the J gene lost 8 bases, with 11 bases spanning the gap. A fixed DNA input of about 350 ng was used per bulk PBMC sample. Clones were sequenced by immunoSEQ multiplex PCR, and TCRdb holds only the in-frame ones, with some missing. Found here are approximately 13,000 clones, about 86% of them singletons; the top ten hold 3.5% to 4.5%. The source was blood, collected from a patient treated with checkpoint blockade. The J gene is TRBJ1-6, the V gene TRBV5-3; weak D call: TRBD1 (6 bases). TRBV5-3 is given ORF status, its function remaining uncertain. This TCR came from a human donor with melanoma. Written as DNA, the CDR3 is TGTGCCAGAAGCTTACAGGGCTTGCATTCACCCCTCCACTTT. Translation: CARSLQGLHSPLHF.